These T cell receptor beta chains were read from a single sample in a study of cytomegalovirus exposure and HLA in healthy donors. TCRdb keeps only in-frame clones here, not all; method: immunoSEQ multiplex PCR. This sample has around 49,000 clones, with 85% to 95% found just once. The sample comprised PBMCs. All receptors come from a woman younger than 30 in good health and CMV-seropositive. The CDR3 runs from the conserved cysteine through the conserved F or W. D genes are given only for firm matches. A clone size is listed for some rows: how often the clone was seen (once, few, many), or a class if it is expanded.

>-|medium-sized|TRBV28|TRBJ1-5|16
CASSTRQDYSNQPQHF
TGTGCCAGCAGTACTCGACAAGATTATAGCAATCAGCCCCAGCATTTT
>-|once|TRBV12-5|TRBJ1-1|12
CASGSQGAEAFF
TGTGCTAGTGGCTCTCAGGGCGCTGAAGCTTTCTTT
>-|-|TRBV6-5|TRBJ2-1|15
CASSYSGLASFEQFF
TGTGCCAGCAGTTACTCGGGACTCGCCTCTTTTGAGCAGTTCTTC
>TRBD1|-|TRBV7-9|TRBJ2-5|15
CASSWFGQDEETQYF
TGTGCCAGCAGCTGGTTTGGACAGGACGAAGAGACCCAGTACTTC
>-|-|TRBV5-6|TRBJ1-4|19
CASSSLRQAQQLGLEKLFF
TGTGCCAGCAGCTCGCTTCGACAGGCTCAACAACTTGGGTTGGAAAAACTGTTTTTT
>-|-|TRBV5-6|TRBJ2-2|12
CASSLTIGELFF
TGTGCCAGCAGCTTGACAATCGGGGAGCTGTTTTTT
>-|-|TRBV30|TRBJ2-5|15
CAWSVRVTLQETQYF
TGTGCCTGGAGTGTACGAGTAACACTACAAGAGACCCAGTACTTC
>TRBD1|-|TRBV4-2|TRBJ2-2|16
CASSQDRQGGIGELFF
TGTGCCAGCAGCCAAGATCGACAGGGGGGGATCGGGGAGCTGTTTTTT
>TRBD2|-|TRBV2|TRBJ2-1|15
CASSERASGYNEQFF
TGTGCCAGCAGTGAGAGGGCTAGCGGCTACAATGAGCAGTTCTTC
>TRBD2|-|TRBV6-6|TRBJ2-1|15
CASRPGLAAYNEQFF
TGTGCCAGCAGACCAGGACTAGCGGCCTACAATGAGCAGTTCTTC
>-|-|TRBV7-9|TRBJ1-2|13
CASSPEIFYGYTF
TGTGCCAGCAGCCCCGAGATTTTCTATGGCTACACCTTC
>TRBD1|-|TRBV7-9|TRBJ1-1|12
CASSPDRAEAFF
TGTGCCAGCAGCCCGGACAGGGCTGAAGCTTTCTTT
>-|-|TRBV9|TRBJ2-5|14
CASSVGLKEETQYF
TGTGCCAGCAGCGTGGGACTTAAGGAAGAGACCCAGTACTTC
>TRBD2|-|TRBV28|TRBJ2-5|16
CASSPPGGRPQETQYF
TGTGCCAGCAGTCCCCCGGGCGGGAGGCCCCAAGAGACCCAGTACTTC
>-|-|TRBV11-2|TRBJ2-3|14
CASSLERGGHTQYF
TGTGCCAGCAGCTTAGAGCGGGGCGGGCATACGCAGTATTTT
>-|-|TRBV6-1|TRBJ2-1|11
CASSEVTEQFF
TGTGCCAGCAGTGAAGTAACAGAGCAGTTCTTC
>TRBD1|-|TRBV30|TRBJ1-1|17
CAWSDFRGRRGTTEAFF
TGTGCCTGGAGTGATTTTAGGGGGCGCAGGGGGACCACTGAAGCTTTCTTT
>TRBD2|-|TRBV28|TRBJ2-1|15
CASSSLAGSYNEQFF
TGTGCCAGCAGCAGTCTAGCGGGGTCCTACAATGAGCAGTTCTTC
>TRBD2|-|TRBV6-1|TRBJ2-7|14
CASSLAGVGAEQYF
TGTGCCAGCAGTTTAGCGGGAGTAGGGGCCGAGCAGTACTTC
>-|-|TRBV11-3|TRBJ2-1|13
CASSLSGREEQFF
TGTGCCAGCAGCTTATCCGGGAGAGAAGAGCAGTTCTTC
>-|-|TRBV11-2|TRBJ1-2|14
CASIPIPSDRGYTF
TGTGCCAGCATACCGATTCCGAGCGATCGTGGCTACACCTTC
>TRBD1|-|TRBV9|TRBJ1-1|18
CASSVRIQGTVANTEAFF
TGTGCCAGCAGCGTCAGAATACAGGGGACCGTCGCGAACACTGAAGCTTTCTTT
>-|-|TRBV28|TRBJ1-2|13
CASSVQGNYGYTF
TGTGCCAGCAGTGTGCAGGGGAACTATGGCTACACCTTC
>-|-|TRBV2|TRBJ2-1|14
CASSEGTYYNEQFF
TGTGCCAGCAGTGAGGGGACATACTACAATGAGCAGTTCTTC